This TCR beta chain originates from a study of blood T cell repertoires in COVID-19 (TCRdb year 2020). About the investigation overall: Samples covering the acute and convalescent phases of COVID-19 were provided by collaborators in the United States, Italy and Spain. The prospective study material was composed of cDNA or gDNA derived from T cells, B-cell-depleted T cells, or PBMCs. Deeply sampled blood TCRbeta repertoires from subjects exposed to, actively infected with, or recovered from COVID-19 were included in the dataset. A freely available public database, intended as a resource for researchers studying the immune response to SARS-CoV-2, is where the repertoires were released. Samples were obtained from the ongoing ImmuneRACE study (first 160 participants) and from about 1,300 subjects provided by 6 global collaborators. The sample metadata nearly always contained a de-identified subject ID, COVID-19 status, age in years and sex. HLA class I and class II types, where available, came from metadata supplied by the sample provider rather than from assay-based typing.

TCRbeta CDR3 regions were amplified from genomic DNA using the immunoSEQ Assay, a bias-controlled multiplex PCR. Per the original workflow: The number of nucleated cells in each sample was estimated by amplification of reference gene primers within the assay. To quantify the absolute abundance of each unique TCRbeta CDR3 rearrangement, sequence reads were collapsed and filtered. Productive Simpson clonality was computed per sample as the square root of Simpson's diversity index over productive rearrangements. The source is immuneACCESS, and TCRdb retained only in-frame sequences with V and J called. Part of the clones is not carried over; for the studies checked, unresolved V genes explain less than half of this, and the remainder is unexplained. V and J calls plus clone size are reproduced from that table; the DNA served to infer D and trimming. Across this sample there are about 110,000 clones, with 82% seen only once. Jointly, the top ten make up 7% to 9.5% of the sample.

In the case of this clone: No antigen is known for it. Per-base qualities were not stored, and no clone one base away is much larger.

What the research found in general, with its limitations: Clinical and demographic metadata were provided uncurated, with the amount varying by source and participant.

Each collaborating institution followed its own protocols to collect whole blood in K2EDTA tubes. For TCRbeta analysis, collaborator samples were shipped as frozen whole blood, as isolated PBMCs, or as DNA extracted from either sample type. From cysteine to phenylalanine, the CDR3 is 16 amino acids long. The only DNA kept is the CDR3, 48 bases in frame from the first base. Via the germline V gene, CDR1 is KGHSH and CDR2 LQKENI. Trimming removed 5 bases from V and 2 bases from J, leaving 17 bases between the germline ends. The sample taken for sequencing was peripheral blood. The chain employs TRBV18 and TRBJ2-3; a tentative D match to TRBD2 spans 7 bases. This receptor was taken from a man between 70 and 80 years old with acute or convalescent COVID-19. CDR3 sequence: CASSSVGGRSTDTQYF. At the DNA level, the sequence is TGTGCCAGCTCATCTGTCGGGGGGCGATCCACAGATACGCAGTATTTT.